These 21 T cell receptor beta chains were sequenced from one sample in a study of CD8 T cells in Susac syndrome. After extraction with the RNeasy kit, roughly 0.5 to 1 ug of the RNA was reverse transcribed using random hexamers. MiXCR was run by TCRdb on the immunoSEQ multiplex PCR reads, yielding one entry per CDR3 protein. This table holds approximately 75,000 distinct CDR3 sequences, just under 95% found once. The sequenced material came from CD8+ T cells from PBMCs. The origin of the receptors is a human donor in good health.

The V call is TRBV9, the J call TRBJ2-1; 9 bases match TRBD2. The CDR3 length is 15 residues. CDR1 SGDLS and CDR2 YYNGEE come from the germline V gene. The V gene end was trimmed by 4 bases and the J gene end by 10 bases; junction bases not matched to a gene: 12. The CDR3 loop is CASSLSGGHVNEQFF. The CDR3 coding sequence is TGTGCCAGCAGCTTAAGCGGGGGGCATGTCAACGAGCAGTTCTTC.

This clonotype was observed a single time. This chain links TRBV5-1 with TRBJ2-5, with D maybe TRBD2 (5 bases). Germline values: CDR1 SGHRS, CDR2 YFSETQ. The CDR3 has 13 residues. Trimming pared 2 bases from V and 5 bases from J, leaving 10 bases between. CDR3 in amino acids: CASSLQRWETQYF. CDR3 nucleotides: TGCGCCAGCAGCTTACAGCGGTGGGAGACCCAGTACTTC.

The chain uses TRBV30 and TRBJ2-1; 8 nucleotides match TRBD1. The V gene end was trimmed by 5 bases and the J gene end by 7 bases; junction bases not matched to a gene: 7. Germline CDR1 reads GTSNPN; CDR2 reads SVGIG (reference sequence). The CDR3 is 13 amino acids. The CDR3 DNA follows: TGTGCCTGGGGCGGACAGGGTTGGAATGAGCAGTTCTTC. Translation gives CAWGGQGWNEQFF.

The CDR3 region has the DNA TGCAGCGAGGACAAGATTATTGAAGCTTTCTTT. It specifies CSEDKIIEAFF. The chain joins TRBV29-1 to TRBJ1-1; possible D gene TRBD1, 5 bases. The V and J ends lost 7 bases and 7 bases respectively, with 13 bases between them. This CDR3 spans 11 amino acids. The germline gives CDR1 SQVTM, CDR2 ANQGSEA.

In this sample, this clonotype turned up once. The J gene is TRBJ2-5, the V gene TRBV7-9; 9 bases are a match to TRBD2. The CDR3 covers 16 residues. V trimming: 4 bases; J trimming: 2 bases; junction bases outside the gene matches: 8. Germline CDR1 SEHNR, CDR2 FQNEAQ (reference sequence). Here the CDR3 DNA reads TGTGCCAGCAGCTCCCGACTAGCGGAGAATCAAGAGACCCAGTACTTC. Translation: CASSSRLAENQETQYF.

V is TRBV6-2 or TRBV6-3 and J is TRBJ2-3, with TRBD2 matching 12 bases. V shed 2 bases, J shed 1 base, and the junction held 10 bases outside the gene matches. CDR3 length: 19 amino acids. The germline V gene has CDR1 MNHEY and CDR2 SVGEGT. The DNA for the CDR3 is TGTGCCAGCAGTTACGTTCCTAGCGGGGGGGCCTTGGGCACAGATACGCAGTATTTT. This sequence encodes CASSYVPSGGALGTDTQYF.

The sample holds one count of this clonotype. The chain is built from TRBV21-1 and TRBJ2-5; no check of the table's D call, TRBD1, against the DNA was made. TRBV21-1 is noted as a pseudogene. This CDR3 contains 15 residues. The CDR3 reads CASSNQGQGKETQYF. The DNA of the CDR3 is TGTGCCAGCAGCAACCAGGGACAGGGGAAAGAGACCCAGTACTTC.

The DNA for the CDR3 is TGCGCCAGTAACCTTACTCTTCCCAGGGGCACACCCTACAATGAGCAGTTCTTC. Translation gives CASNLTLPRGTPYNEQFF. The chain carries TRBV23-1 and TRBJ2-1, with TRBD1 as a possible D gene (6 bases). TRBV23-1 is an ORF, and what it does is uncertain. The CDR3 has 18 residues. Deletions cut 9 bases from V and 2 bases from J, with 26 bases between.

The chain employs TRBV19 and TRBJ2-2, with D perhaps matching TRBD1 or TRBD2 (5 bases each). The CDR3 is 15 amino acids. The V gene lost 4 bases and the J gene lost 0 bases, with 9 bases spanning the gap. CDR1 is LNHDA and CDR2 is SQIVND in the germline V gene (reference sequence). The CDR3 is CASSRGRANTGELFF. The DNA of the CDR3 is TGTGCCAGTAGTAGGGGACGGGCGAACACCGGGGAGCTGTTTTTT.

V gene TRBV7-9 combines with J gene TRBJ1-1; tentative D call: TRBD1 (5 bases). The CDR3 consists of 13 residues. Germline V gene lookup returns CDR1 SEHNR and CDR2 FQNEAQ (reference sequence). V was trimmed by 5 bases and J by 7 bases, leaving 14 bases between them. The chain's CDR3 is CASSLGAGVEAFF. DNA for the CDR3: TGTGCCAGCAGCCTAGGGGCAGGAGTTGAAGCTTTCTTT.

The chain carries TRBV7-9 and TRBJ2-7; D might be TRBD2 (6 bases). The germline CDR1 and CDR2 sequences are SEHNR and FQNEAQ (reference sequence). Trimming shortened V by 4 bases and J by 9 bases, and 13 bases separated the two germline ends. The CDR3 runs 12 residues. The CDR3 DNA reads TGTGCCAGCAGCTCGGGACTCGGCGGGCAGTACTTC. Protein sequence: CASSSGLGGQYF.

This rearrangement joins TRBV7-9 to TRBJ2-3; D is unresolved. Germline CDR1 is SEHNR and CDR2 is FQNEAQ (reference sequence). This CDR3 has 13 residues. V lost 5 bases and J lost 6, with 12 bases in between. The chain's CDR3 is CASSLSPLDTQYF. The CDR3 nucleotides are TGTGCCAGCAGCCTGAGCCCGTTGGATACGCAGTATTTT.

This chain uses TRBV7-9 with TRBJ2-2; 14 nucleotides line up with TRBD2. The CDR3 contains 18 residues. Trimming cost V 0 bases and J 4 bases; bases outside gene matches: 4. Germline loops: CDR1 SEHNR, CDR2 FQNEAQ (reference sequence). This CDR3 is CASSLAHGLAGGTGELFF. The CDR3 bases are TGTGCCAGCAGCTTAGCCCACGGACTAGCGGGGGGCACCGGGGAGCTGTTTTTT.

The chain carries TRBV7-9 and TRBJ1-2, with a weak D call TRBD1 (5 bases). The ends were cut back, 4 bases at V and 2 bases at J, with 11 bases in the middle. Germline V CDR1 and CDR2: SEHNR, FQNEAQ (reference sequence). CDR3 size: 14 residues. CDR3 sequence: CASSSRDGNYGYTF. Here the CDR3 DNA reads TGTGCCAGCAGCTCAAGGGACGGGAACTATGGCTACACCTTC.

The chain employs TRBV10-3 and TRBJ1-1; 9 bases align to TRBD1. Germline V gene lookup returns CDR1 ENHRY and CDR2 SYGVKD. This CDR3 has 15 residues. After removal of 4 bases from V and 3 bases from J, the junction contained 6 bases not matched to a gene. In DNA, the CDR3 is TGTGCCATCAGTGCCGGGACAGGGAAGTACACTGAAGCTTTCTTT. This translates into CAISAGTGKYTEAFF.

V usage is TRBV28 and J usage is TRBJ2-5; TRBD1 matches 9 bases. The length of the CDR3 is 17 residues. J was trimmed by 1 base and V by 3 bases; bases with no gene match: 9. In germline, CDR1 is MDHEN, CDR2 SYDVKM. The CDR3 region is CASSLGDRDNSQETQYF. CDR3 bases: TGTGCCAGCAGTTTGGGGGACAGGGACAATTCCCAAGAGACCCAGTACTTC.

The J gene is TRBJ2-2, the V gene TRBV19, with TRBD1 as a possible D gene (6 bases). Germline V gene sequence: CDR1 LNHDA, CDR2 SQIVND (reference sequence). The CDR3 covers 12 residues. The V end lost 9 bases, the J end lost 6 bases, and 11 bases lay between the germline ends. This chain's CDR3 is CASGQGSGELFF. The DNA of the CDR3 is TGTGCCAGCGGTCAGGGGTCCGGGGAGCTGTTTTTT.

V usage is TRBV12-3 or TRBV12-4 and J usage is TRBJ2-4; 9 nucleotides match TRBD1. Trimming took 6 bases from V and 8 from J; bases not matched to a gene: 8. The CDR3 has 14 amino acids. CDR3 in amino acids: CASSTGTGIDIQYF. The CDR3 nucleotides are TGTGCCAGCAGCACCGGGACAGGGATTGACATTCAGTACTTC.

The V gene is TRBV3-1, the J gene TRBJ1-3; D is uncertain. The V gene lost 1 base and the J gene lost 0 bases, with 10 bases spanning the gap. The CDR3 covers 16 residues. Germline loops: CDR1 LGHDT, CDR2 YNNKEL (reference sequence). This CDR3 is CASSQVFSYSGNTIYF. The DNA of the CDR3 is TGTGCCAGCAGCCAAGTTTTCTCCTACTCTGGAAACACCATATATTTT.

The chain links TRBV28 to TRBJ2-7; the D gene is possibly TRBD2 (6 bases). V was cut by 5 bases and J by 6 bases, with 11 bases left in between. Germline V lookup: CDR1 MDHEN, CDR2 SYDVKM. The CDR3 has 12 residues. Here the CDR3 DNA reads TGTGCCAGCAGTATGGCGGGGCTCGAGCAGTACGTC. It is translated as CASSMAGLEQYV.

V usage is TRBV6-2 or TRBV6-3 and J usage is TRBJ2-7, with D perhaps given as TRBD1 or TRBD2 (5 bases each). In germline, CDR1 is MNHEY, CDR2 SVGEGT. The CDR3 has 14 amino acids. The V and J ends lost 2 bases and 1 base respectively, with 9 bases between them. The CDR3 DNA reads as TGTGCCAGCAGTTACCCAGGGAGTTCCTACGAGCAGTACGTC. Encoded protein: CASSYPGSSYEQYV.